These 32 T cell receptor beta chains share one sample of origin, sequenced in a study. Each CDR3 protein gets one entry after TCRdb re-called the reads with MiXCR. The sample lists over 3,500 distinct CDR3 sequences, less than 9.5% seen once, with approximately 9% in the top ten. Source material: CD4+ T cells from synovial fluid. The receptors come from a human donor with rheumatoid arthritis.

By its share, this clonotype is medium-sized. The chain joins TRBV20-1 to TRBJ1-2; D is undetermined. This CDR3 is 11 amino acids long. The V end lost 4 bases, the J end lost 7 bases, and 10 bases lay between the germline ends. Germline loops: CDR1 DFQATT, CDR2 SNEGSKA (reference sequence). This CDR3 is CSATTQSGYTF. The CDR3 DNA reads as TGCAGTGCTACTACACAGTCTGGCTACACCTTC.

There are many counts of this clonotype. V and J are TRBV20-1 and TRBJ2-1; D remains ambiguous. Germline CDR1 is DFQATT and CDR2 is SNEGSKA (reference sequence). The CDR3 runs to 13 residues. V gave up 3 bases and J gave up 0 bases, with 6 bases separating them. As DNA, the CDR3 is TGCAGTGCTAGGAAGAGCTCCTACAATGAGCAGTTCTTC. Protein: CSARKSSYNEQFF.

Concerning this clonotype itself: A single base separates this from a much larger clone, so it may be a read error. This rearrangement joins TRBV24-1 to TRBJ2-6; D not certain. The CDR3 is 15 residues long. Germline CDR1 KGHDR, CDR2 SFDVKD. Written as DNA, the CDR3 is TGTGCCACCAGTGATGTAAACTCTGAGGCCAACGTCCTGACTTTC. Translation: CATSDVNSEANVLTF.

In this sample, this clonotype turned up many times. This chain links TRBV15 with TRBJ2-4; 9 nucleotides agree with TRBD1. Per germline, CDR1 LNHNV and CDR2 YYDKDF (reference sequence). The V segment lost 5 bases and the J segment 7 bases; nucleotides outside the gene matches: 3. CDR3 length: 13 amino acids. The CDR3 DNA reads TGTGCCACCAGCGAAGACAGGGGGAACATTCAGTACTTC. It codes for CATSEDRGNIQYF.

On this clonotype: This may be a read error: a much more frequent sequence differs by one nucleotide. CDR3 sequence reads: CASSLAGGNTVAFF. The CDR3 nucleotides read TGTGCCAGCAGCTTGGCCGGGGGAAACACTGTAGCTTTCTTT. The V call is TRBV5-6, the J call TRBJ1-1; maybe TRBD1 (5 bases). Per germline, CDR1 SGHDT and CDR2 YYEEEE. The CDR3 sequence is 14 residues long.

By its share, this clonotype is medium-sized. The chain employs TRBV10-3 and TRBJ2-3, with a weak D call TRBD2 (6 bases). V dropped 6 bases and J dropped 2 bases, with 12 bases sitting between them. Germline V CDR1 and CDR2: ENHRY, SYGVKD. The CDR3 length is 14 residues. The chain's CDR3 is CAISASESTDTQYF. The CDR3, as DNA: TGTGCCATCAGCGCTAGCGAATCCACAGATACGCAGTATTTT.

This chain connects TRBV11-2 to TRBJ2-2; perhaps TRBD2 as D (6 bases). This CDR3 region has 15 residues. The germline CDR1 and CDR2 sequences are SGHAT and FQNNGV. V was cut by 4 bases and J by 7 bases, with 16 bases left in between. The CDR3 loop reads CASSWGLTTGGELFF. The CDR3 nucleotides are TGTGCCAGCAGCTGGGGACTGACTACAGGCGGGGAGCTGTTTTTT. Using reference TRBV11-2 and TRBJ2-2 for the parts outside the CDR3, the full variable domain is EAGVAQSPRYKIIEKRQSVAFWCNPISGHATLYWYQQILGQGPKLLIQFQNNGVVDDSQLPKDRFSAERLKGVDSTLKIQPAKLEDSAVYLCASSWGLTTGGELFFGEGSRLTVL.

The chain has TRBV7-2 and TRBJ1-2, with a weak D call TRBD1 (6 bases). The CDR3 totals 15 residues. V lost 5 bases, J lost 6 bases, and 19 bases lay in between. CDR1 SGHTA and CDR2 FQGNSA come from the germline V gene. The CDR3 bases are TGTGCCAGCAGCCCCTATCTTACAGGGAGTCATGGCTACACCTTC. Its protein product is CASSPYLTGSHGYTF.

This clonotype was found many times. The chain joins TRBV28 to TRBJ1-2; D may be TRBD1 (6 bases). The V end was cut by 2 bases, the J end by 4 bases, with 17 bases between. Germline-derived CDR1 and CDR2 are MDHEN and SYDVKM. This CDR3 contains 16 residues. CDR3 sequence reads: CASSLGGGDPGYGYTF. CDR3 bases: TGTGCCAGCAGTTTAGGAGGGGGGGACCCGGGCTATGGCTACACCTTC.

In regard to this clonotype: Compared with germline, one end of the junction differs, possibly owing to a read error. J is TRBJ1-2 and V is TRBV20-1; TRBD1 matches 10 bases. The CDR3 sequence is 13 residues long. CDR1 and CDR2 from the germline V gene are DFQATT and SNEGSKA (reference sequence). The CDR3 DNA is TGCAGTGGGGAGACAGGGGGCAGGGATGGCTACACCTTT. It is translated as CSGETGGRDGYTF.

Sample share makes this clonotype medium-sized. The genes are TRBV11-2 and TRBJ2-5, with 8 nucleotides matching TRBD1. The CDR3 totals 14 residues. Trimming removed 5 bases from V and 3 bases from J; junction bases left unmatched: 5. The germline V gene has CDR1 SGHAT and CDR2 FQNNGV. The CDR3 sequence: CASSQMTGEETQYF. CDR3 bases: TGTGCCAGCAGCCAAATGACAGGGGAAGAGACCCAGTACTTC.

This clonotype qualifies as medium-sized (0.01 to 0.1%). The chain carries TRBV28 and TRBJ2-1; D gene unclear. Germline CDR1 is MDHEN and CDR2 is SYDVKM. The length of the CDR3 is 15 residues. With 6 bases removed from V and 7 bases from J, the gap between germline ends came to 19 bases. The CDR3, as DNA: TGTGCCAGCAGGACTGCTTCGGGCCCGAGAAATGAGCAGTTCTTC. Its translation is CASRTASGPRNEQFF.

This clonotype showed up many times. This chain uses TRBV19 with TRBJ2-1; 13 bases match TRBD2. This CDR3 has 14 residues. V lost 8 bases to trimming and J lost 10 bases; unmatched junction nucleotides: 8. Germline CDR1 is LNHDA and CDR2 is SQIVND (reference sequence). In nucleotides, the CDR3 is TGTGCCAGTTCTAACCCGGGACTAGCGGGAGAGCAGTTCTTC. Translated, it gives CASSNPGLAGEQFF.

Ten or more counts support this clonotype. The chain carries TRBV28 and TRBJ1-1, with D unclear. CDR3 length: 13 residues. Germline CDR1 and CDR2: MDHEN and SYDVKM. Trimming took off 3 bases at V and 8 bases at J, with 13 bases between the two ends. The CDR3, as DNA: TGTGCCAGCAGTTTCGAATTGAGGGTGGAAGCTTTCTTT. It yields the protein CASSFELRVEAFF.

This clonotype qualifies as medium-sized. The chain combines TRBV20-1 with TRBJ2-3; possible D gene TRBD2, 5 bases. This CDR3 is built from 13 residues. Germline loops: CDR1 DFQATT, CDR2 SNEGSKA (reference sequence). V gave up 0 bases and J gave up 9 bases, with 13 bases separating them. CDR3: CSARDQGRGTQYF. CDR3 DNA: TGCAGTGCTAGAGATCAAGGAAGAGGGACGCAGTATTTT.

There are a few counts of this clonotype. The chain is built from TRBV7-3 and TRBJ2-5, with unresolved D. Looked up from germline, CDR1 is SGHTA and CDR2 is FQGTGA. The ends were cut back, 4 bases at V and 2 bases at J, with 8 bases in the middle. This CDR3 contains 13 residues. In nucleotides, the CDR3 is TGTGCCAGCAGCTCCACTGCGCAAGAGACCCAGTACTTC. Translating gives CASSSTAQETQYF.

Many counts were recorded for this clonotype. The CDR3 sequence is CASSLGHQETQYF. The CDR3 DNA reads as TGTGCCAGCAGTCTGGGCCACCAAGAGACCCAGTACTTC. The chain carries TRBV6-5 and TRBJ2-5; D not certain. V was trimmed by 5 bases and J by 0 bases, leaving 7 bases between them. This CDR3 contains 13 residues. Germline values: CDR1 MNHEY, CDR2 SVGAGI.

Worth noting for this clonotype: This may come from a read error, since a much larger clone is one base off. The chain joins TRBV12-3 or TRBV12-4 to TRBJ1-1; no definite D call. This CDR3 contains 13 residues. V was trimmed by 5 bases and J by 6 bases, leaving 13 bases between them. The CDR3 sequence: CASSPSERAEAFF. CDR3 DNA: TGTGCCAGCAGTCCGAGCGAGAGGGCTGAAGCTTTCTTT.

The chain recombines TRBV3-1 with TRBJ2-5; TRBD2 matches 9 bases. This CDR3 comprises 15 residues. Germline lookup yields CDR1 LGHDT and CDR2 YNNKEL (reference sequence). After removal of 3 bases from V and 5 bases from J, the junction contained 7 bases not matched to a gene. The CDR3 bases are TGTGCCAGCAGCCAGACTAGCGGTCCTGAGGAGACCCAGTACTTC. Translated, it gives CASSQTSGPEETQYF.

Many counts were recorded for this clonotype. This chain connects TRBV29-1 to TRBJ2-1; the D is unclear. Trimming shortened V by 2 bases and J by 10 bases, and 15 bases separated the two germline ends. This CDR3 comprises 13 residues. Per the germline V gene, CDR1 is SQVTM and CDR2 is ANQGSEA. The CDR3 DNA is TGCAGCGTTGAAACCCCCACCGAGGACGAGCAGTTCTTC. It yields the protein CSVETPTEDEQFF.

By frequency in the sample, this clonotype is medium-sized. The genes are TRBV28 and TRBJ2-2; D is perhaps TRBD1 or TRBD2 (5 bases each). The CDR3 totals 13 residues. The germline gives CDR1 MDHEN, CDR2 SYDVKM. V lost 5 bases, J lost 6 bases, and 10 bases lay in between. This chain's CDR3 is CASSTGLAGELFF. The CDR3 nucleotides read TGTGCCAGCAGTACGGGGCTGGCCGGGGAGCTGTTTTTT.

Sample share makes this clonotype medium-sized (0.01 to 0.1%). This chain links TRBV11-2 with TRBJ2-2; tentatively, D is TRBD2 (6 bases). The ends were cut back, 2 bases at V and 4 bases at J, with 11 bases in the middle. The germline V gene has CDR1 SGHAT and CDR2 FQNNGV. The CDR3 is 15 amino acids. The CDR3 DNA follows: TGTGCCAGCAGCTTATGGGAGGCGATCACCGGGGAGCTGTTTTTT. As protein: CASSLWEAITGELFF. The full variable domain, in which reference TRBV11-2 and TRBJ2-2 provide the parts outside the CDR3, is EAGVAQSPRYKIIEKRQSVAFWCNPISGHATLYWYQQILGQGPKLLIQFQNNGVVDDSQLPKDRFSAERLKGVDSTLKIQPAKLEDSAVYLCASSLWEAITGELFFGEGSRLTVL.

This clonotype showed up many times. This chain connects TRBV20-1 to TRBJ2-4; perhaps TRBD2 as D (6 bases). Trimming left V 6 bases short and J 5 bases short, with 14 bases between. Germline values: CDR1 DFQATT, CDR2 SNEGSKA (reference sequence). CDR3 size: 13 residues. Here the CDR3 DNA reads TGCAGTGCCGGGGGTAGCGGCCAAAACATTCAGTACTTC. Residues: CSAGGSGQNIQYF.

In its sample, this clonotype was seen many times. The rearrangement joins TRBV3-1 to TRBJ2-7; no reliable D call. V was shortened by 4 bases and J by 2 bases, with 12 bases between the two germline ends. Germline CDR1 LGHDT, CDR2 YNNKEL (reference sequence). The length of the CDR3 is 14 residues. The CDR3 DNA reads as TGTGCCAGCAGCCGGAGCCTCATCCCCTACGAGCAGTACTTC. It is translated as CASSRSLIPYEQYF.

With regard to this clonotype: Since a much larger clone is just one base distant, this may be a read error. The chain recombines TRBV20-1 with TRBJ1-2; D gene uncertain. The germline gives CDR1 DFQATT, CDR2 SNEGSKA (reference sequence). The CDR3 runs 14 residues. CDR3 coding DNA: TGCAGTGCTAGTTCAGCGGAGGCTAACCATGGCTACACCTTC. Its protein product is CSASSAEANHGYTF.

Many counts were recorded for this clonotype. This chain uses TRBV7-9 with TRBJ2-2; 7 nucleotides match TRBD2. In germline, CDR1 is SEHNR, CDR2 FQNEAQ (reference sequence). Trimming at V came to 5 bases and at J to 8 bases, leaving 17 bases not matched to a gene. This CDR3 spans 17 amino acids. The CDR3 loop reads CASSLTRTSDIAGELFF. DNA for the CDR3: TGTGCCAGCAGCCTGACGCGGACTAGTGACATCGCTGGGGAGCTGTTTTTT.

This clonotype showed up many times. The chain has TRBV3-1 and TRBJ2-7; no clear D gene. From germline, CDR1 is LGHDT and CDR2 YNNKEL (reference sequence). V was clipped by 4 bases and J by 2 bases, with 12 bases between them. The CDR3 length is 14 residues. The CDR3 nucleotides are TGTGCCAGCAGCCCACGTAGATCCACCTACGAGCAGTACTTC. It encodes CASSPRRSTYEQYF.

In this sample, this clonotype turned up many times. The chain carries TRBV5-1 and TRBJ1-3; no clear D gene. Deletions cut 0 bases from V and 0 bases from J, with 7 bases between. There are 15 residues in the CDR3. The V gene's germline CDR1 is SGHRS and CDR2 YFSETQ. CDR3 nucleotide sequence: TGCGCCAGCAGCTTGGGGGATTTCTCTGGAAACACCATATATTTT. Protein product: CASSLGDFSGNTIYF.

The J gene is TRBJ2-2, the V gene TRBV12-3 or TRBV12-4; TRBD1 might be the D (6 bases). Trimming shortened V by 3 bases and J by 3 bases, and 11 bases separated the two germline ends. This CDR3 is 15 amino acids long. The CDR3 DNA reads TGTGCCAGCAGTTTTAGGGACACTTACACCGGGGAGCTGTTTTTT. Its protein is CASSFRDTYTGELFF.

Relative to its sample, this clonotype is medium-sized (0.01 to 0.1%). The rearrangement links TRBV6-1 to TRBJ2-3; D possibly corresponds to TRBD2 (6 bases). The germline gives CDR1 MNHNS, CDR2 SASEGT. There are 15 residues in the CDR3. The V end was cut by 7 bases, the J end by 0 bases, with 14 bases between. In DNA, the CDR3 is TGTGCCAGCACCCCCACTGGGGGGAGCACAGATACGCAGTATTTT. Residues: CASTPTGGSTDTQYF.

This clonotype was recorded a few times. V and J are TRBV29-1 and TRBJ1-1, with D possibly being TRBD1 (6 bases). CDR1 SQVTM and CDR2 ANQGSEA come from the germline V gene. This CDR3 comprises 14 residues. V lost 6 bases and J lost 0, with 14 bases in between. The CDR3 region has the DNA TGCAGCGTGGCCAGGGGAACGGTGAACACTGAAGCTTTCTTT. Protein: CSVARGTVNTEAFF.

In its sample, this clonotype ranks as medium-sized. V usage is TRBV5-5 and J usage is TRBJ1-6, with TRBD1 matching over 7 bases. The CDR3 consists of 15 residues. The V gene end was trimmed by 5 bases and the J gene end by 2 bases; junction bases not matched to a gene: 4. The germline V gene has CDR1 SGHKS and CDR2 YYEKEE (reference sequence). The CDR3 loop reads CASSDGTAYNSPLHF. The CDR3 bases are TGTGCCAGCAGTGACGGGACAGCCTATAATTCACCCCTCCACTTT.